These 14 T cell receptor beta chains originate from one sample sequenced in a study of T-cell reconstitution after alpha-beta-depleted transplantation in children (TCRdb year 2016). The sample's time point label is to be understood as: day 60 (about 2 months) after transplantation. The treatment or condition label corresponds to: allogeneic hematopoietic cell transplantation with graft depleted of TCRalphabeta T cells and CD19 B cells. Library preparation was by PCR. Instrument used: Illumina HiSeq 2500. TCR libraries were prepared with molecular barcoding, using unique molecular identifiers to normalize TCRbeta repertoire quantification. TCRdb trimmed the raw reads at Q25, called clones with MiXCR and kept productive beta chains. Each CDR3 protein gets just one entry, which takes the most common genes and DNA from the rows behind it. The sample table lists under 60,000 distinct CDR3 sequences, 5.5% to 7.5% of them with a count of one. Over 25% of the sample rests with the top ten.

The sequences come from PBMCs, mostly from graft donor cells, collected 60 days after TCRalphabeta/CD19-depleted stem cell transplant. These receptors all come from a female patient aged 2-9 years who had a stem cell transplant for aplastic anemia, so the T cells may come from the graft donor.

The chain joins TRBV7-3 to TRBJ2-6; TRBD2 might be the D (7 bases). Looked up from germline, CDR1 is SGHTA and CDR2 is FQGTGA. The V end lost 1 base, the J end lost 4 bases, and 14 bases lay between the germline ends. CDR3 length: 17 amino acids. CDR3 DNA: TGTGCCAGCAGCTTAAGAGGGGGGGCGACGGGGGCCAACGTCCTGACTTTC. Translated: CASSLRGGATGANVLTF.

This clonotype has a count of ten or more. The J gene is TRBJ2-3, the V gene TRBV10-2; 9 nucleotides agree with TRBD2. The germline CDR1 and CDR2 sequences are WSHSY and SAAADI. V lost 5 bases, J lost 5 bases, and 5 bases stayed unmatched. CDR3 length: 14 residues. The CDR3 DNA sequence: TGCGCCAGCAGTTTAGCGGGAGCGATAGATACGCAGTATTTT. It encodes CASSLAGAIDTQYF.

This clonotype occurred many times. The CDR3 nucleotides are TGTGCCAGCAGTTTGACTCTAGCGGGGGACTACTACAATGAGCAGTTCTTC. Amino acids: CASSLTLAGDYYNEQFF. The chain carries TRBV27 and TRBJ2-1; TRBD2 agrees at 10 bases. This CDR3 is built from 17 residues. The junction had 8 bases not matched to a gene; V was cut back by 3 bases and J by 3 bases. From germline, CDR1 is MNHEY and CDR2 SMNVEV (reference sequence).

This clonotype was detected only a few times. This chain's CDR3 is CASSLGLGSNEKLFF. The CDR3 DNA sequence: TGTGCCAGCAGCTTAGGCCTCGGATCTAATGAAAAACTGTTTTTT. The V and J genes are TRBV7-9 and TRBJ1-4; D is ambiguous. CDR1 SEHNR and CDR2 FQNEAQ come from the germline V gene (reference sequence). V was trimmed by 1 base and J by 3 bases, leaving 9 bases between them. The CDR3 extends over 15 amino acids.

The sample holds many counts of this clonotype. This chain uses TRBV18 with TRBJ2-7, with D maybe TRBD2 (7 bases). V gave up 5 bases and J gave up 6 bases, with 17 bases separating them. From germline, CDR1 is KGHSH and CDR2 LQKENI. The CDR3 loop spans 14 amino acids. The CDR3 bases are TGTGCCAGCTCATCGTGGGGGGGCGAATCCGAGCAGTACTTC. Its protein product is CASSSWGGESEQYF.

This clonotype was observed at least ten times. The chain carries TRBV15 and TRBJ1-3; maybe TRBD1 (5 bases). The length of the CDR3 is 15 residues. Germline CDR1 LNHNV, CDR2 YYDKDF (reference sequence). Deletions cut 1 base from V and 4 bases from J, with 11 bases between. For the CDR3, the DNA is TGTGCCACCAGCAGAGTGCGGGGGTCGGGAAACACCATATATTTT. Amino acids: CATSRVRGSGNTIYF. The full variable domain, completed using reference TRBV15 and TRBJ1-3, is DAMVIQNPRYQVTQFGKPVTLSCSQTLNHNVMYWYQQKSSQAPKLLFHYYDKDFNNEADTPDNFQSRRPNTSFCFLDIRSPGLGDTAMYLCATSRVRGSGNTIYFGEGSWLTVV.

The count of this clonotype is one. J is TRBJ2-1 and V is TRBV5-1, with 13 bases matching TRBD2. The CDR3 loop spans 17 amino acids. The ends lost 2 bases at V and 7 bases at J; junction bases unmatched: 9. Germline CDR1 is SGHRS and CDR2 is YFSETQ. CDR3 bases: TGCGCCAGCAGCTTCCCTAGGACTAGCGGGGGTGGGAATGAGCAGTTCTTC. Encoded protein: CASSFPRTSGGGNEQFF. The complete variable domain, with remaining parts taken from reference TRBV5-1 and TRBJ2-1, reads KAGVTQTPRYLIKTRGQQVTLSCSPISGHRSVSWYQQTPGQGLQFLFEYFSETQRNKGNFPGRFSGRQFSNSRSEMNVSTLELGDSALYLCASSFPRTSGGGNEQFFGPGTRLTVL.

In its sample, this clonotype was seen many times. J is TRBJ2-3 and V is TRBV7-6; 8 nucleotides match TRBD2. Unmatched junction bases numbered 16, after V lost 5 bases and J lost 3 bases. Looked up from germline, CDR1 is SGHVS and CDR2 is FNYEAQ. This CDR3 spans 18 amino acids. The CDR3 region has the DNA TGTGCCAGCAGCATTATTGGAGGGAGCGGGAGTGCGACAGATACGCAGTATTTT. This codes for CASSIIGGSGSATDTQYF.

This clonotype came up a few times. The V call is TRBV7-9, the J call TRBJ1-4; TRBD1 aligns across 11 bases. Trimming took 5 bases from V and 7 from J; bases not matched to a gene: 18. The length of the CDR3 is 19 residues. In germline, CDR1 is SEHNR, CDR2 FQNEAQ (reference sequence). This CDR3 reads CASSPVPHLPGQGGEKLFF. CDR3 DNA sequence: TGTGCCAGCAGCCCCGTCCCTCATTTACCGGGACAGGGGGGTGAAAAACTGTTTTTT.

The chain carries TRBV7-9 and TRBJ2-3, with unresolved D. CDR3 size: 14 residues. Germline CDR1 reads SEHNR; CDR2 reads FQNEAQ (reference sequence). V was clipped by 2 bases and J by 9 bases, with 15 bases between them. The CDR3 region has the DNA TGTGCCAGCAGCTTAATTTCGTCGAGTGGCACGCAGTATTTT. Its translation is CASSLISSSGTQYF.

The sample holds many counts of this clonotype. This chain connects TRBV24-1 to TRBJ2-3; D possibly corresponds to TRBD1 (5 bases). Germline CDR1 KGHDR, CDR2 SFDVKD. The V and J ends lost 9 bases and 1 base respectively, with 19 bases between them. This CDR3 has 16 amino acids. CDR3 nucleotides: TGTGCCACCGGGGCGACAAGCACTCCAGGCACAGATACGCAGTATTTT. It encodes CATGATSTPGTDTQYF.

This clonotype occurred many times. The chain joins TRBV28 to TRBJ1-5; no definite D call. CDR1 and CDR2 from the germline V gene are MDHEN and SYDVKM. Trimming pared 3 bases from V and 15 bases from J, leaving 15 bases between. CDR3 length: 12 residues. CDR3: CASSLERATRHF. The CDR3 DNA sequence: TGTGCCAGCAGTTTGGAGAGGGCGACTCGGCATTTT.

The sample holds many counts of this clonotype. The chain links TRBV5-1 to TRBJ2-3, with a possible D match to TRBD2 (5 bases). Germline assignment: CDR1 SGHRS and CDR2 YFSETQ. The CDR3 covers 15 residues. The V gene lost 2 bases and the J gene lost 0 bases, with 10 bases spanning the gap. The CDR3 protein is CASSFPLGSTDTQYF. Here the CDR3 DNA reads TGCGCCAGCAGCTTCCCACTAGGTAGCACAGATACGCAGTATTTT.

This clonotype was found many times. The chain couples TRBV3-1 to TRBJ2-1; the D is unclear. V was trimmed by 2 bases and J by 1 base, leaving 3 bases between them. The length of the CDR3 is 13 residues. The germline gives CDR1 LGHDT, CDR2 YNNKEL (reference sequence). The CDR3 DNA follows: TGTGCCAGCAGCCAACATTCCTACAATGAGCAGTTCTTC. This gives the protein CASSQHSYNEQFF.